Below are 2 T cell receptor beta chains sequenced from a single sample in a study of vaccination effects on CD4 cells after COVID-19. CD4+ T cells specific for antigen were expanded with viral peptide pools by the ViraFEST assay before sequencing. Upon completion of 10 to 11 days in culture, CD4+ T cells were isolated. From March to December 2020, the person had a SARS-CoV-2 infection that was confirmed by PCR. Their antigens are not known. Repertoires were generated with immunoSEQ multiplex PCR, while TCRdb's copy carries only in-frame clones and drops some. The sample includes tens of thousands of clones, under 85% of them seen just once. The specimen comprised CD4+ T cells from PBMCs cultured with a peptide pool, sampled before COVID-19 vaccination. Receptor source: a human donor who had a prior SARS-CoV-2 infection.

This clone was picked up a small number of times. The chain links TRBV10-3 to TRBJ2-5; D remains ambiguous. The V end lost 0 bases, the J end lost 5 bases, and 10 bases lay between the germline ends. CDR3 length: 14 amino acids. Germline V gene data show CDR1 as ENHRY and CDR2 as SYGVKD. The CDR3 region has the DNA TGTGCCATCAGTGAGTCTGTAATCGGGGAGACCCAGTACTTC. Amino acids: CAISESVIGETQYF.

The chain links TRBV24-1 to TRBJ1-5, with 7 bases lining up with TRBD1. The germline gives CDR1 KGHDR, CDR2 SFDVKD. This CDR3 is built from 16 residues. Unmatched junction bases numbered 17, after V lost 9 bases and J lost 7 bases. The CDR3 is CATDISFRDSGQPQHF. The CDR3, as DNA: TGTGCCACCGATATATCTTTCCGGGACAGCGGACAGCCCCAGCATTTT.